Each of the 28 T cell receptor beta chains below was sequenced from the same sample in a study of blood T cell repertoires in COVID-19. The assay was immunoSEQ multiplex PCR, and TCRdb's table has in-frame clones only and misses some. The sample yields just under 250,000 clones, 75% to 90% seen once. The specimen was PBMCs or T cells enriched from blood (not recorded which). The origin of the receptors is a woman aged 25 to 39 who had recovered from COVID-19.

Regarding this clone: An end of the junction differs from the germline gene, which may be a read error. The genes are TRBV7-3 and TRBJ1-6; TRBD1 is a possible D gene (6 bases). The CDR3 loop spans 15 amino acids. The germline V gene has CDR1 SGHTA and CDR2 FQGTGA. CDR3 nucleotide sequence: TGTGCCAGCAGCGTAACGGACAGAGATAATTCACCCCTCCACTTT. Translating it yields CASSVTDRDNSPLHF.

This sequence joins TRBV12-3 or TRBV12-4 and TRBJ1-3; the D is unclear. The germline V and J ends were trimmed by 5 bases and 9 bases, with 8 bases remaining between them. This CDR3 has 11 residues. The CDR3, as DNA: TGTGCCAGCAGTGATATCGGCACCATATATTTT. Protein: CASSDIGTIYF.

The CDR3 DNA reads as TGTGCCAGCAGTGAAGCGGGGGGGACTAGCAATGAGCAGTTCTTC. Encoded protein: CASSEAGGTSNEQFF. The chain uses TRBV2 and TRBJ2-1; 8 bases match TRBD2. The CDR3 contains 15 residues. V lost 0 bases, J lost 6 bases, and 4 bases stayed unmatched. Germline CDR1 is SNHLY and CDR2 is FYNNEI.

CDR3 sequence reads: CASSLVRGHSSYEQYF. The CDR3 DNA sequence: TGTGCCAGCAGCTTAGTTCGAGGACACAGCTCCTACGAGCAGTACTTC. V gene TRBV11-2 combines with J gene TRBJ2-7; maybe TRBD1 (5 bases). CDR1 is SGHAT and CDR2 is FQNNGV in the germline V gene. The CDR3 has 16 amino acids. With 1 base removed from V and 0 bases from J, the gap between germline ends came to 13 bases.

This clone was seen just once. The genes are TRBV18 and TRBJ1-5; D unresolved. Germline V gives CDR1 KGHSH, CDR2 LQKENI. This CDR3 is built from 14 residues. V gave up 3 bases and J gave up 6 bases, with 12 bases separating them. CDR3 DNA sequence: TGTGCCAGCTCACCTCTTCCTACGGGTCAGCCCCAGCATTTT. This codes for CASSPLPTGQPQHF. The full variable domain, with the rest looked up from reference TRBV18 and TRBJ1-5, is NAGVMQNPRHLVRRRGQEARLRCSPMKGHSHVYWYRQLPEEGLKFMVYLQKENIIDESGMPKERFSAEFPKEGPSILRIQQVVRGDSAAYFCASSPLPTGQPQHFGDGTRLSIL.

The V gene is TRBV29-1, the J gene TRBJ2-7, with no clear D. CDR1 and CDR2 from the germline V gene are SQVTM and ANQGSEA. Between the trimmed V and J ends, which lost 4 bases and 1 base, there was a span of 11 bases. The CDR3 is 13 amino acids. The CDR3 coding sequence is TGCAGCGTTGGACTGAGATTATCCTACGAGCAGTACTTC. Residues: CSVGLRLSYEQYF.

The chain joins TRBV6-5 to TRBJ1-1; D may be TRBD1 (5 bases). CDR1 is MNHEY and CDR2 is SVGAGI in the germline V gene. CDR3 length equals 14 residues. Deletions cut 11 bases from V and 0 bases from J, with 16 bases between. CDR3 in amino acids: CAAGGAPLNTEAFF. CDR3 DNA: TGTGCCGCAGGAGGGGCCCCCCTGAACACTGAAGCTTTCTTT.

The chain links TRBV7-2 to TRBJ2-3; 8 bases match TRBD2. The germline CDR1 and CDR2 sequences are SGHTA and FQGNSA. The CDR3 extends over 16 amino acids. Unmatched junction bases numbered 5, after V lost 3 bases and J lost 0 bases. This CDR3 reads CASSLMASGSTDTQYF. The CDR3 region has the DNA TGTGCCAGCAGCTTGATGGCTAGCGGGAGCACAGATACGCAGTATTTT.

The rearrangement links TRBV7-9 to TRBJ2-6; D is ambiguous. This CDR3 spans 15 amino acids. CDR1 and CDR2 (germline): SEHNR, FQNEAQ (reference sequence). With 3 bases removed from V and 0 bases from J, the gap between germline ends came to 6 bases. In DNA form, the CDR3 reads TGTGCCAGCAGCTTTCTGAGCTCTGGGGCCAACGTCCTGACTTTC. Protein sequence: CASSFLSSGANVLTF.

The V gene is TRBV28, the J gene TRBJ1-1; weak D call: TRBD1 (6 bases). The CDR3 has 13 residues. The V end lost 10 bases, the J end lost 0 bases, and 12 bases lay between the germline ends. CDR1 and CDR2 from the germline V gene are MDHEN and SYDVKM. This chain's CDR3 is CATYRVMNTEAFF. The CDR3 DNA is TGTGCCACTTACAGGGTCATGAACACTGAAGCTTTCTTT. The complete variable domain, with remaining parts taken from reference TRBV28 and TRBJ1-1, reads DVKVTQSSRYLVKRTGEKVFLECVQDMDHENMFWYRQDPGLGLRLIYFSYDVKMKEKGDIPEGYSVSREKKERFSLILESASTNQTSMYLCATYRVMNTEAFFGQGTRLTVV.

CDR3 residues: CATSLAGGNNEQFF. CDR3 sequence (DNA): TGTGCCACCTCGCTAGCGGGAGGGAACAATGAGCAGTTCTTC. The gene calls are TRBV24-1 and TRBJ2-1, with 12 bases aligning to TRBD2. This CDR3 contains 14 residues. Germline loops: CDR1 KGHDR, CDR2 SFDVKD. J was trimmed by 5 bases and V by 9 bases; bases with no gene match: 4.

The rearrangement links TRBV7-6 to TRBJ2-2, with TRBD2 identical over 9 bases. Per the germline V gene, CDR1 is SGHVS and CDR2 is FNYEAQ. V lost 0 bases to trimming and J lost 5 bases; unmatched junction nucleotides: 7. The CDR3 loop spans 17 amino acids. This chain's CDR3 is CASSLAHLAGRTGELFF. The CDR3 coding sequence is TGTGCCAGCAGCTTAGCTCACCTAGCGGGGCGAACCGGGGAGCTGTTTTTT.

CDR3 sequence: CASSFLAGGNNEQFF. The CDR3 DNA is TGTGCCAGCAGCTTTCTAGCGGGGGGGAACAATGAGCAGTTCTTC. V gene TRBV3-1 (or the pseudogene TRBV3-2) combines with J gene TRBJ2-1; 12 nucleotides align to TRBD2. Germline V CDR1 and CDR2: LGHDT, YNNKEL (reference sequence). After removal of 5 bases from V and 5 bases from J, the junction contained 4 bases not matched to a gene. This CDR3 region has 15 residues.

The gene calls are TRBV28 and TRBJ2-5; 8 bases agree with TRBD1. This CDR3 has 13 amino acids. The V gene end was trimmed by 7 bases and the J gene end by 2 bases; junction bases not matched to a gene: 3. Germline V gene data show CDR1 as MDHEN and CDR2 as SYDVKM. The CDR3, as DNA: TGTGCCAGCACCCGACAGGGGCAAGAGACCCAGTACTTC. Encoded protein: CASTRQGQETQYF.

This chain uses TRBV3-1 (or the pseudogene TRBV3-2) with TRBJ2-4; D is undetermined. Trimming pared 0 bases from V and 1 base from J, leaving 7 bases between. The CDR3 is made up of 15 amino acids. The V gene's germline CDR1 is LGHDT and CDR2 YNNKEL (reference sequence). CDR3 DNA: TGTGCCAGCAGCCAAGAGGTCGGGGCCAAAAACATTCAGTACTTC. Amino acid sequence: CASSQEVGAKNIQYF.

This chain uses TRBV27 with TRBJ1-5; a possible D gene is TRBD1 (6 bases). Germline CDR1 and CDR2: MNHEY and SMNVEV (reference sequence). This CDR3 spans 13 amino acids. V lost 6 bases and J 3 bases, leaving 9 bases between the germline ends. CDR3 nucleotides: TGTGCCAGCAGGCGGACAGACAATCAGCCCCAGCATTTT. This codes for CASRRTDNQPQHF.

The J gene is TRBJ1-3, the V gene TRBV30; D perhaps matches TRBD1 (5 bases). Germline V gene data show CDR1 as GTSNPN and CDR2 as SVGIG (reference sequence). The CDR3 sequence is 15 residues long. V lost 1 base and J lost 0, with 10 bases in between. The DNA for the CDR3 is TGTGCCTGGAGTGACGGAACAGGCTCTGGAAACACCATATATTTT. The encoded protein is CAWSDGTGSGNTIYF. The full variable domain, in which reference TRBV30 and TRBJ1-3 provide the parts outside the CDR3, is SQTIHQWPATLVQPVGSPLSLECTVEGTSNPNLYWYRQAAGRGLQLLFYSVGIGQISSEVPQNLSASRPQDRQFILSSKKLLLSDSGFYLCAWSDGTGSGNTIYFGEGSWLTVV.

This chain joins TRBV9 and TRBJ1-6; D is possibly TRBD1 (5 bases). The V end lost 0 bases, the J end lost 12 bases, and 19 bases lay between the germline ends. This CDR3 comprises 16 residues. Germline V gene sequence: CDR1 SGDLS, CDR2 YYNGEE. The CDR3 loop is CASSVGGASWIEPLHF. CDR3 bases: TGTGCCAGCAGCGTAGGCGGGGCCTCTTGGATTGAACCCCTCCACTTT. Complete variable domain (other parts from reference TRBV9 and TRBJ1-6): DSGVTQTPKHLITATGQRVTLRCSPRSGDLSVYWYQQSLDQGLQFLIQYYNGEERAKGNILERFSAQQFPDLHSELNLSSLELGDSALYFCASSVGGASWIEPLHFGNGTRLTVT.

The chain joins TRBV28 to TRBJ2-5; 10 positions match TRBD1. The CDR3 spans 16 residues. V shed 4 bases, J shed 5 bases, and the junction held 10 bases outside the gene matches. Germline assignment: CDR1 MDHEN and CDR2 SYDVKM. The CDR3 DNA reads as TGTGCCAGCAGTTACCAGACAGGGGGCGAATGGGAGACCCAGTACTTC. Its translation: CASSYQTGGEWETQYF.

This chain uses TRBV7-8 with TRBJ1-1; 11 positions match TRBD1. The CDR3 has 17 amino acids. Per the germline V gene, CDR1 is SGHVS and CDR2 is FQNEAQ. V was clipped by 5 bases and J by 5 bases; unmatched bases: 13. The CDR3: CASSPRTGGYWDTEAFF. The CDR3 DNA reads as TGTGCCAGCAGCCCCCGGACAGGGGGCTATTGGGATACTGAAGCTTTCTTT.

The chain carries TRBV19 and TRBJ1-3, with D possibly being TRBD1 (6 bases). V was trimmed by 10 bases and J by 0 bases, leaving 16 bases between them. Germline V gene lookup returns CDR1 LNHDA and CDR2 SQIVND (reference sequence). The CDR3 has 15 amino acids. For the CDR3, the DNA is TGTGCCACCACCCAGGGGATTCACTCTGGAAACACCATATATTTT. Encoded protein: CATTQGIHSGNTIYF. Full variable domain (remainder filled in from reference TRBV19 and TRBJ1-3): DGGITQSPKYLFRKEGQNVTLSCEQNLNHDAMYWYRQDPGQGLRLIYYSQIVNDFQKGDIAEGYSVSREKKESFPLTVTSAQKNPTAFYLCATTQGIHSGNTIYFGEGSWLTVV.

The V call is TRBV28, the J call TRBJ2-3; 11 bases match TRBD2. J lost 0 bases, V lost 5 bases, and 10 bases had no gene match. CDR1 is MDHEN, CDR2 SYDVKM, per germline. The CDR3 covers 18 residues. The CDR3 sequence is CASSTRVGLAGSTDTQYF. Written as DNA, the CDR3 is TGTGCCAGCAGTACCAGGGTTGGACTAGCGGGTAGCACAGATACGCAGTATTTT.

The rearrangement uses TRBV27 and TRBJ2-7; 7 nucleotides align to TRBD2. The CDR3 totals 16 residues. Germline V gene sequence: CDR1 MNHEY, CDR2 SMNVEV (reference sequence). Losses at the gene ends were 3 bases for V and 2 bases for J; bases not matched to a gene: 10. The CDR3 is CASSFVGGAGTYEQYF. The CDR3 DNA reads as TGTGCCAGCAGTTTTGTTGGCGGAGCGGGGACCTACGAGCAGTACTTC.

The genes are TRBV19 and TRBJ2-7; possible D gene TRBD2, 6 bases. Germline V gene sequence: CDR1 LNHDA, CDR2 SQIVND (reference sequence). Trimming took off 5 bases at V and 2 bases at J, with 13 bases between the two ends. The length of the CDR3 is 14 residues. CDR3 amino acids: CASSAGRGAYEQYF. CDR3 coding DNA: TGTGCCAGTAGTGCAGGACGCGGGGCCTACGAGCAGTACTTC.

V usage is TRBV7-9 and J usage is TRBJ2-3; no firm D call. Germline CDR1 reads SEHNR; CDR2 reads FQNEAQ (reference sequence). V lost 5 bases to trimming and J lost 3 bases, with 9 bases between them. The CDR3 length is 13 residues. The CDR3 region is CASSLRLTDTQYF. In nucleotides, the CDR3 is TGTGCCAGCAGCCTACGATTAACAGATACGCAGTATTTT.

The chain joins TRBV5-6 to TRBJ2-5; the D gene is possibly TRBD1 (5 bases). Trimming removed 4 bases from V and 0 bases from J, with 10 bases in between. CDR1 is SGHDT and CDR2 is YYEEEE in the germline V gene. CDR3 length: 14 amino acids. CDR3 in DNA: TGTGCCAGCAGCAAGGGGTTCGACCAAGAGACCCAGTACTTC. It yields the protein CASSKGFDQETQYF.

The chain couples TRBV28 to TRBJ1-5, with D possibly being TRBD1 (5 bases). The CDR3 length is 16 residues. V dropped 5 bases and J dropped 0 bases, with 14 bases sitting between them. Germline CDR1 and CDR2: MDHEN and SYDVKM. CDR3 residues: CASSPAGGYSNQPQHF. The CDR3 DNA follows: TGTGCCAGCAGTCCCGCGGGGGGTTATAGCAATCAGCCCCAGCATTTT.

V usage is TRBV29-1 and J usage is TRBJ1-1; D remains unclear. Trimming removed 5 bases from V and 3 bases from J, with 16 bases in between. This CDR3 spans 14 amino acids. Germline loops: CDR1 SQVTM, CDR2 ANQGSEA. CDR3 in amino acids: CSVSRAELHTEAFF. The CDR3 DNA reads TGCAGCGTTTCCCGAGCTGAGCTTCACACTGAAGCTTTCTTT.